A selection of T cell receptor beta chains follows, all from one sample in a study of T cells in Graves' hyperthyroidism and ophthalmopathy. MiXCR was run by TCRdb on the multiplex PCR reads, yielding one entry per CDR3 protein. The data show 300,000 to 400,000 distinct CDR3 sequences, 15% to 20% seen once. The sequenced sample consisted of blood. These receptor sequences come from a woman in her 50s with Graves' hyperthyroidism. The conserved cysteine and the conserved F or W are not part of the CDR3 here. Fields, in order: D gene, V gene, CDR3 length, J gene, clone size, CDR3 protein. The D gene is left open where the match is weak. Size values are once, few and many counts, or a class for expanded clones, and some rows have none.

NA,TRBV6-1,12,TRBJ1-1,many,ASIWGNMNTEAF
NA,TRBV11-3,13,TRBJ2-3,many,ASSLGPPSTDTQY
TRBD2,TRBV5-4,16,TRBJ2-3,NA,ASSPRRLAGGGTDTQY
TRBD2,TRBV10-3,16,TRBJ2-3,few,ATQPGLAGGPSTDTQY
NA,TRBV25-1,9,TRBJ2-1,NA,ASSYGPLQF
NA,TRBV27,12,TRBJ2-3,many,ASSPVTSTDTQY
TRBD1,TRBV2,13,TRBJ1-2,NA,ASSSGTGTNYGYT
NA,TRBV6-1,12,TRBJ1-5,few,ASSDGSSNQPQH
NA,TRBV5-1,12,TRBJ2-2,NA,ASRDGPNTGELF
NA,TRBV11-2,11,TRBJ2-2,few,ASSPNFDGELF
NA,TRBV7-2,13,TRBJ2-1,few,ASSLDPASASEQF
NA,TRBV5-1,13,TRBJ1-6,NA,ASSLRGLNNSPLH
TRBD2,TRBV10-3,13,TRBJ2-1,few,AISELREYYNEQF
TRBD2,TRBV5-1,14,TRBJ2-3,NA,ASSSIGGSAADTQY
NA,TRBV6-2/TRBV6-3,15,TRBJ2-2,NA,ASSYPGGSANTGELF
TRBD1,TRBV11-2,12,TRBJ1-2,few,ASSLRGQAYGYT
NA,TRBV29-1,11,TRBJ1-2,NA,SVEGARVDGYT
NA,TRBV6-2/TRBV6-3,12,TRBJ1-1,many,ASNDPGRSTEAF